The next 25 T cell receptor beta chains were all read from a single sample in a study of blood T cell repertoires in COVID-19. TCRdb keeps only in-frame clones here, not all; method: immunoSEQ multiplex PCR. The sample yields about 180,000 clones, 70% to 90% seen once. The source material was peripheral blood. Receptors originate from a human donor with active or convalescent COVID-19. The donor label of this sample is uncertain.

The CDR3 sequence: CASSFQGPETQYF. The DNA of the CDR3 is TGTGCCAGCAGTTTTCAGGGTCCAGAGACCCAGTACTTC. The V gene is TRBV12-3 or TRBV12-4, the J gene TRBJ2-5; D might be TRBD1 (5 bases). The CDR3 covers 13 residues. Trimming stripped 3 bases from V and 4 bases from J, with 9 bases between.

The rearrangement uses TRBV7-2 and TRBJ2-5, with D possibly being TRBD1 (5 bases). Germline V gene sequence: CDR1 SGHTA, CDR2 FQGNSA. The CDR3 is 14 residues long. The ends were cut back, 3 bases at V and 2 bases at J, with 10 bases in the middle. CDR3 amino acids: CASSFRQFQETQYF. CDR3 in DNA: TGTGCCAGCAGCTTCCGACAGTTTCAAGAGACCCAGTACTTC. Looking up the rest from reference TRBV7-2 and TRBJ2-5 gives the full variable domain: GAGVSQSPSNKVTEKGKDVELRCDPISGHTALYWYRQSLGQGLEFLIYFQGNSAPDKSGLPSDRFSAERTGGSVSTLTIQRTQQEDSAVYLCASSFRQFQETQYFGPGTRLLVL.

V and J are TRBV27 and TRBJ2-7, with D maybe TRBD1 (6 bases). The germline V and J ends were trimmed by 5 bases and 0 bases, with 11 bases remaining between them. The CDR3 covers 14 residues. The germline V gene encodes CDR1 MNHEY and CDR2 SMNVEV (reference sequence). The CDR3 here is CASSEDRGSYEQYF. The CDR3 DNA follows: TGTGCCAGCAGTGAGGACAGAGGCTCCTACGAGCAGTACTTC.

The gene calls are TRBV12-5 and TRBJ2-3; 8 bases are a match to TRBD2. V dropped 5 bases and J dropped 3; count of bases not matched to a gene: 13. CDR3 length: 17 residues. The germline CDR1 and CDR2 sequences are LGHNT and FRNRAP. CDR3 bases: TGTGCTAGTGGTCGAAATTCCGGGACTAGGGGGACAGATACGCAGTATTTT. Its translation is CASGRNSGTRGTDTQYF.

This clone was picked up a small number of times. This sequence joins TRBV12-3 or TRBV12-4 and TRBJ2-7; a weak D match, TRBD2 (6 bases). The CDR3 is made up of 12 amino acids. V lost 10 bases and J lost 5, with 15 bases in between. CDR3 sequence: CAKDKEGHEQYF. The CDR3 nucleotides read TGTGCCAAGGATAAGGAGGGCCACGAGCAGTACTTC.

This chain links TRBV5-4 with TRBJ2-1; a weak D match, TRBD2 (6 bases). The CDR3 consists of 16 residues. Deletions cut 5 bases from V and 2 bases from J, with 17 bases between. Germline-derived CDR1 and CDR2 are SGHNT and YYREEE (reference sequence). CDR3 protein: CASRSERAMAYNEQFF. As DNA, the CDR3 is TGTGCCAGCAGGTCCGAGCGGGCAATGGCCTACAATGAGCAGTTCTTC.

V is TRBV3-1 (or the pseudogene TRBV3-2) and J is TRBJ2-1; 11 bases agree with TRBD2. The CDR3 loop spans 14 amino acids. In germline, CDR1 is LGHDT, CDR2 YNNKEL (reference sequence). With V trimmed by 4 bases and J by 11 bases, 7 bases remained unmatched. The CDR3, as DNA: TGTGCCAGCAGCCCGACTAGCGGGGAGTCACAGCAGTTCTTC. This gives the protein CASSPTSGESQQFF.

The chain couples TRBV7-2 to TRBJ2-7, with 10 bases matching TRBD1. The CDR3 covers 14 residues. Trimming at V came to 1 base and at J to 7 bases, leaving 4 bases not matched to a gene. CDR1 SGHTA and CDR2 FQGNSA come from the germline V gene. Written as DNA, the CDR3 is TGTGCCAGCAGCTTAGGACAGGGGGCGGGGGAGCAGTACTTC. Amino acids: CASSLGQGAGEQYF.

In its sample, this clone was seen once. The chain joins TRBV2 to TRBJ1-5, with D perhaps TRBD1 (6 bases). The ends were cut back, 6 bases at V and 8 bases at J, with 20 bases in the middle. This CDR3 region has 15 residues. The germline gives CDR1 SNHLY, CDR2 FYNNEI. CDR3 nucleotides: TGTGCCAGCAGCCAGACCCGGGACGAGGGGGAGCCCCAGCATTTT. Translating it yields CASSQTRDEGEPQHF.

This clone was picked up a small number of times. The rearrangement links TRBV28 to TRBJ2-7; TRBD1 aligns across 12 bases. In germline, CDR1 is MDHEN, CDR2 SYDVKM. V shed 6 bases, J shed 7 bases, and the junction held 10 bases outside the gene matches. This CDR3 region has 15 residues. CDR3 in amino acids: CASSSRDRGRREQYF. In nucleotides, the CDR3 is TGTGCCAGCAGCTCTCGGGACAGGGGGCGTCGGGAGCAGTACTTC.

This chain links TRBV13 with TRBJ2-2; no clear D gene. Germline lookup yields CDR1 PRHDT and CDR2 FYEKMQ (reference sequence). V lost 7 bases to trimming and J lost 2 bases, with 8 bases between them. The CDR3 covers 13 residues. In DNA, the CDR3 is TGTGCCAGCAACTCCCACAACACCGGGGAGCTGTTTTTT. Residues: CASNSHNTGELFF.

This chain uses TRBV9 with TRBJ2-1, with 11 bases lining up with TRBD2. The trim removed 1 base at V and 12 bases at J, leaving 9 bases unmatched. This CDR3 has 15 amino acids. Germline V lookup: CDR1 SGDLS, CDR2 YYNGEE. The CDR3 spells CASSVSGTSGIAQFF. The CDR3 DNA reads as TGTGCCAGCAGCGTATCAGGGACTAGCGGAATTGCGCAGTTCTTC. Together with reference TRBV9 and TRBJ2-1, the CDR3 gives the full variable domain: DSGVTQTPKHLITATGQRVTLRCSPRSGDLSVYWYQQSLDQGLQFLIQYYNGEERAKGNILERFSAQQFPDLHSELNLSSLELGDSALYFCASSVSGTSGIAQFFGPGTRLTVL.

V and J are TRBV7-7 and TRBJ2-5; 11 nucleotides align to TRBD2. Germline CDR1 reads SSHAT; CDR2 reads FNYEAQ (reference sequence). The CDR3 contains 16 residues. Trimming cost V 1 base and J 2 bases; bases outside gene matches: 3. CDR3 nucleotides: TGTGCCAGCAGCTTAGGCCCTAGCGGGGGGCAAGAGACCCAGTACTTC. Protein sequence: CASSLGPSGGQETQYF.

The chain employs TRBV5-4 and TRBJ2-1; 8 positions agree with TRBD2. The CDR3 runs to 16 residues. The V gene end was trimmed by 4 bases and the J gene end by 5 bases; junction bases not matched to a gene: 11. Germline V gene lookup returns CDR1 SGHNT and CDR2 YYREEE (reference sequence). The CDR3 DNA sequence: TGTGCCAGCAGCCCCACAAGCGGGAGTCTCCACAATGAGCAGTTCTTC. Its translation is CASSPTSGSLHNEQFF.

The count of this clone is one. The CDR3 DNA reads TGCGCCAGCAGCCCACAGGGGTCTGGAAACACCATATATTTT. Protein sequence: CASSPQGSGNTIYF. V gene TRBV5-1 combines with J gene TRBJ1-3, with 7 bases that match TRBD1. Germline V gene lookup returns CDR1 SGHRS and CDR2 YFSETQ. The CDR3 spans 14 residues. The V and J ends lost 4 bases and 1 base, in that order; junction bases with no gene match: 2.

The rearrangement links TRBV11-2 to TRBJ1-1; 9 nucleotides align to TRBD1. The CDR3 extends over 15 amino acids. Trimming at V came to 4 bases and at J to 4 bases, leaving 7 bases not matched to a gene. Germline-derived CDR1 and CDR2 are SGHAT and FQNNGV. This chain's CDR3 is CASSSLQGASTEAFF. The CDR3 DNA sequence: TGTGCCAGCAGCTCTCTACAGGGGGCGAGCACTGAAGCTTTCTTT.

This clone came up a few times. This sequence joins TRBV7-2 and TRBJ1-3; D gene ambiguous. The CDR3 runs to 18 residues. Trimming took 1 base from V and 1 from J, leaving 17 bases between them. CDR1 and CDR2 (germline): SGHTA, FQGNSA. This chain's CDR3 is CASSLDLRTGDSGNTIYF. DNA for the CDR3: TGTGCCAGCAGCTTAGACCTTCGGACGGGAGATTCTGGAAACACCATATATTTT.

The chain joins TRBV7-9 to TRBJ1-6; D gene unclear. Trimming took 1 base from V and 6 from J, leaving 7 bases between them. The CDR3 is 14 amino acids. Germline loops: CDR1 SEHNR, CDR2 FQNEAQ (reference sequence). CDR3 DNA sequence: TGTGCCAGCAGCTTAGGCGGTTCTAATTCACCCCTCCACTTT. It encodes CASSLGGSNSPLHF.

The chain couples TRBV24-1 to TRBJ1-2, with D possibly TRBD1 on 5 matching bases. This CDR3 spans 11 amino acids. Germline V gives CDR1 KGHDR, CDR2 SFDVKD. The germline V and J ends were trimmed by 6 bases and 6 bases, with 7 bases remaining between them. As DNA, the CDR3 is TGTGCCACCAGTAAAGGGGATGGCTACACCTTC. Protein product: CATSKGDGYTF.

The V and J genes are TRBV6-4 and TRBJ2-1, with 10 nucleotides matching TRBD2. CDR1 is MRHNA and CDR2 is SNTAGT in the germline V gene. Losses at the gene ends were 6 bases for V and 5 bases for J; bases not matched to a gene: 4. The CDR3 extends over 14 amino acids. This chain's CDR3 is CASRSGGADNEQFF. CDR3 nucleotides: TGTGCCAGCAGAAGCGGGGGGGCCGACAATGAGCAGTTCTTC.

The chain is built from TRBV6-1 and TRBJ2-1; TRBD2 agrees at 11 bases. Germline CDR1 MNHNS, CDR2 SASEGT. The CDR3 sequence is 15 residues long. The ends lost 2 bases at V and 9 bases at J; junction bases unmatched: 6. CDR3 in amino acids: CASSERLAGWVEQFF. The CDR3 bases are TGTGCCAGCAGTGAAAGACTAGCGGGGTGGGTTGAGCAGTTCTTC.

CDR3 bases: TGTGCCTGGAGCCTCGGAGGGGATCAGCCCCAGCATTTT. This gives the protein CAWSLGGDQPQHF. The gene calls are TRBV30 and TRBJ1-5; D might be TRBD1 (5 bases). The CDR3 loop spans 13 amino acids. V gave up 3 bases and J gave up 5 bases, with 11 bases separating them. The germline V gene encodes CDR1 GTSNPN and CDR2 SVGIG (reference sequence).

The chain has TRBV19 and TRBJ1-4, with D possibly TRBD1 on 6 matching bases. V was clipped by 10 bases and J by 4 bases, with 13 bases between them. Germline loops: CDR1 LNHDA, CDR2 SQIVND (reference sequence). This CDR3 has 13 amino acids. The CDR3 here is CAKNREHNEKLFF. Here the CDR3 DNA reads TGTGCCAAGAACAGGGAACATAATGAAAAACTGTTTTTT. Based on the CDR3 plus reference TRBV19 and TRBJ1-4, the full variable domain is DGGITQSPKYLFRKEGQNVTLSCEQNLNHDAMYWYRQDPGQGLRLIYYSQIVNDFQKGDIAEGYSVSREKKESFPLTVTSAQKNPTAFYLCAKNREHNEKLFFGSGTQLSVL.

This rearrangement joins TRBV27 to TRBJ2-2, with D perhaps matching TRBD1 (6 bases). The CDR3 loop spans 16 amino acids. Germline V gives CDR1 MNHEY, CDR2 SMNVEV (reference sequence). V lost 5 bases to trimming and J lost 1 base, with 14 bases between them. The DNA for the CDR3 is TGTGCCAGCAGTAACCGACAGGCTATGAACACCGGGGAGCTGTTTTTT. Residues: CASSNRQAMNTGELFF.

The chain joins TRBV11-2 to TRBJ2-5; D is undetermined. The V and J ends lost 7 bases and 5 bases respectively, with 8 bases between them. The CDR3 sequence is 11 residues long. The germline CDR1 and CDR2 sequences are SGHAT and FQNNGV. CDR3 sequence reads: CASTTRETQYF. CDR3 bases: TGTGCCAGCACCACTCGCGAGACCCAGTACTTC. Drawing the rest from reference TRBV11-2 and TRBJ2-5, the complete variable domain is EAGVAQSPRYKIIEKRQSVAFWCNPISGHATLYWYQQILGQGPKLLIQFQNNGVVDDSQLPKDRFSAERLKGVDSTLKIQPAKLEDSAVYLCASTTRETQYFGPGTRLLVL.